What follows are 18 T cell receptor beta chains derived from one specimen sequenced in a study of blood T cell repertoires in COVID-19. Sequencing was performed with immunoSEQ multiplex PCR; in TCRdb, only in-frame clones are kept and a portion is missing. The sample has about 65,000 clones, more than 80% seen once. Sequencing was performed on peripheral blood. These receptor sequences come from an elderly man with acute or convalescent COVID-19.

The rearrangement joins TRBV18 to TRBJ2-3; tentatively, D is TRBD2 (7 bases). Germline CDR1 reads KGHSH; CDR2 reads LQKENI. This CDR3 is built from 17 residues. V lost 6 bases to trimming and J lost 0 bases, with 19 bases between them. The CDR3, as DNA: TGTGCCAGCTCGTCACCCCGTGGGGGGGCTAGCACAGATACGCAGTATTTT. It codes for CASSSPRGGASTDTQYF.

This chain joins TRBV2 and TRBJ2-5; D is perhaps TRBD2 (5 bases). Germline V lookup: CDR1 SNHLY, CDR2 FYNNEI. Trimming cost V 6 bases and J 4 bases, with 12 bases left between them. The CDR3 sequence is 13 residues long. The CDR3 here is CASSLRLAETQYF. The CDR3 DNA sequence: TGTGCCAGCAGCCTCAGGCTAGCAGAGACCCAGTACTTC.

The chain employs TRBV19 and TRBJ2-3; D remains ambiguous. V was cut by 0 bases and J by 6 bases, with 10 bases left in between. Germline V gene sequence: CDR1 LNHDA, CDR2 SQIVND (reference sequence). There are 14 residues in the CDR3. CDR3 sequence reads: CASSIDLFTDTQYF. The CDR3 nucleotides read TGTGCCAGTAGTATAGATCTGTTCACTGATACGCAGTATTTT. The whole variable domain, remainder taken from reference TRBV19 and TRBJ2-3, is DGGITQSPKYLFRKEGQNVTLSCEQNLNHDAMYWYRQDPGQGLRLIYYSQIVNDFQKGDIAEGYSVSREKKESFPLTVTSAQKNPTAFYLCASSIDLFTDTQYFGPGTRLTVL.

V usage is TRBV18 and J usage is TRBJ2-2, with D tentatively TRBD1 (6 bases). The germline gives CDR1 KGHSH, CDR2 LQKENI. The V end lost 4 bases, the J end lost 0 bases, and 12 bases lay between the germline ends. The length of the CDR3 is 16 residues. CDR3 coding DNA: TGTGCCAGCTCACGCCAGGGGTACGCGAACACCGGGGAGCTGTTTTTT. Translation gives CASSRQGYANTGELFF.

The V call is TRBV15, the J call TRBJ1-4; D perhaps matches TRBD1 (6 bases). Per germline, CDR1 LNHNV and CDR2 YYDKDF (reference sequence). CDR3 length: 17 residues. V was trimmed by 6 bases and J by 5 bases, leaving 22 bases between them. CDR3 DNA: TGTGCCACCAGACGAGAGACAGGAATTACTCTAAATGAAAAACTGTTTTTT. Residues: CATRRETGITLNEKLFF. Combining the CDR3 with reference TRBV15 and TRBJ1-4 gives the whole variable domain DAMVIQNPRYQVTQFGKPVTLSCSQTLNHNVMYWYQQKSSQAPKLLFHYYDKDFNNEADTPDNFQSRRPNTSFCFLDIRSPGLGDTAMYLCATRRETGITLNEKLFFGSGTQLSVL.

This chain connects TRBV5-1 to TRBJ2-5, with TRBD2 identical over 10 bases. Germline trimming cut 9 bases from V and 0 bases from J; bases unmatched to any gene: 8. Germline V gene data show CDR1 as SGHRS and CDR2 as YFSETQ. The CDR3 sequence is 15 residues long. DNA of the CDR3: TGCGCCACAACACCTAGCGGGGGTTACCAAGAGACCCAGTACTTC. This gives the protein CATTPSGGYQETQYF.

V gene TRBV5-4 combines with J gene TRBJ1-2; TRBD1 matches 9 bases. V was clipped by 4 bases and J by 4 bases; unmatched bases: 8. The length of the CDR3 is 15 residues. Germline lookup yields CDR1 SGHNT and CDR2 YYREEE (reference sequence). The DNA for the CDR3 is TGTGCCAGCAGCGCCCGGGACAGGGACATCTATGGCTACACCTTC. This gives the protein CASSARDRDIYGYTF.

The chain is built from TRBV18 and TRBJ1-4, with 9 bases identical to TRBD1. The J segment lost 4 bases and the V segment lost 8 bases, leaving 8 bases of the junction unmatched. The germline V gene has CDR1 KGHSH and CDR2 LQKENI. The length of the CDR3 is 15 residues. Here the CDR3 DNA reads TGTGCCAGCGCTACAGGGGGCGGCGGTAATGAAAAACTGTTTTTT. This codes for CASATGGGGNEKLFF.

The chain has TRBV13 and TRBJ2-1, with 9 positions matching TRBD1. Looked up from germline, CDR1 is PRHDT and CDR2 is FYEKMQ (reference sequence). J lost 13 bases, V lost 4 bases, and 5 bases had no gene match. CDR3 length: 12 residues. The CDR3 protein is CASSSTGGLQFF. CDR3 in DNA: TGTGCCAGCAGCTCGACAGGGGGACTCCAGTTCTTC.

The V and J genes are TRBV5-8 and TRBJ2-7, with 7 bases identical to TRBD1. The CDR3 length is 14 residues. V lost 4 bases and J lost 2; bases outside the gene matches: 6. Germline CDR1 and CDR2: SGHTS and YDEGEE. CDR3 sequence: CASSDRVPPYEQYF. CDR3 bases: TGTGCCAGCAGCGACAGGGTACCTCCCTACGAGCAGTACTTC.

The chain links TRBV3-1 (or the pseudogene TRBV3-2) to TRBJ1-2, with 8 positions matching TRBD1. The germline gives CDR1 LGHDT, CDR2 YNNKEL (reference sequence). The CDR3 has 15 residues. V shed 2 bases, J shed 2 bases, and the junction held 4 bases outside the gene matches. As DNA, the CDR3 is TGTGCCAGCAGCCAACAGAACAGGGGGAACTATGGCTACACCTTC. Its translation is CASSQQNRGNYGYTF.

The rearrangement joins TRBV2 to TRBJ2-1, with D perhaps TRBD1 (6 bases). CDR1 and CDR2 (germline): SNHLY, FYNNEI. This CDR3 comprises 15 residues. V lost 6 bases and J lost 0, with 12 bases in between. DNA of the CDR3: TGTGCCAGCAGGGGGGCCTTGGTCTCCTACAATGAGCAGTTCTTC. As protein: CASRGALVSYNEQFF. Drawing the rest from reference TRBV2 and TRBJ2-1, the complete variable domain is EPEVTQTPSHQVTQMGQEVILRCVPISNHLYFYWYRQILGQKVEFLVSFYNNEISEKSEIFDDQFSVERPDGSNFTLKIRSTKLEDSAMYFCASRGALVSYNEQFFGPGTRLTVL.

The chain carries TRBV4-1 and TRBJ1-3; a possible D gene is TRBD1 (6 bases). The CDR3 extends over 15 amino acids. Germline V gene lookup returns CDR1 MGHRA and CDR2 YSYEKL. Trimming cost V 4 bases and J 1 base, with 11 bases left between them. The CDR3 reads CASSLRTVSGNTIYF. CDR3 DNA: TGCGCCAGCAGCCTACGGACAGTTTCTGGAAACACCATATATTTT.

The V gene is TRBV4-1, the J gene TRBJ1-2, with a possible D match to TRBD1 (5 bases). The V and J ends lost 0 bases and 2 bases respectively, with 19 bases between them. The CDR3 is made up of 18 amino acids. Germline V gene lookup returns CDR1 MGHRA and CDR2 YSYEKL. The CDR3 protein is CASSQDRSGTGVNYGYTF. Written as DNA, the CDR3 is TGCGCCAGCAGCCAAGATCGCTCCGGGACGGGAGTGAACTATGGCTACACCTTC.

This chain links TRBV24-1 with TRBJ2-7; TRBD1 matches 8 bases. The V gene end was trimmed by 5 bases and the J gene end by 3 bases; junction bases not matched to a gene: 8. The CDR3 is made up of 15 amino acids. From germline, CDR1 is KGHDR and CDR2 SFDVKD. Here the CDR3 reads CATSVQGATSYEQYF. The CDR3 DNA follows: TGTGCCACCAGTGTTCAGGGGGCTACGAGCTACGAGCAGTACTTC.

This clone was seen a few times. The chain employs TRBV10-3 and TRBJ2-7, with unresolved D. The germline V gene encodes CDR1 ENHRY and CDR2 SYGVKD. The CDR3 length is 14 residues. V was trimmed by 3 bases and J by 1 base, leaving 10 bases between them. Here the CDR3 reads CAISDRFESYEQYF. The CDR3 nucleotides are TGTGCCATCAGTGACAGGTTTGAGTCCTACGAGCAGTACTTC.

Remarks on this clone: This sample also contains other DNA sequences that code for the same CDR3. The rearrangement uses TRBV5-1 and TRBJ2-5; possibly TRBD2 for D (6 bases). There are 14 residues in the CDR3. Germline V gene sequence: CDR1 SGHRS, CDR2 YFSETQ. The V end was cut by 0 bases, the J end by 4 bases, with 10 bases between. CDR3 sequence: CASSLAGGRETQYF. CDR3 sequence (DNA): TGCGCCAGCAGCTTGGCTGGAGGGCGAGAGACCCAGTACTTC.

The J gene is TRBJ1-2, the V gene TRBV4-1; perhaps TRBD1 as D (6 bases). The CDR3 is 15 residues long. V was pared by 4 bases and J by 2 bases, with 14 bases between. The V gene's germline CDR1 is MGHRA and CDR2 YSYEKL. This CDR3 is CASSRTGTTNYGYTF. In DNA form, the CDR3 reads TGCGCCAGCAGCCGAACCGGGACAACAAACTATGGCTACACCTTC.